These 18 T cell receptor beta chains came from one sample sequenced in a study of resident and recirculating memory T cells in vitiligo. Assay: immunoSEQ multiplex PCR; the TCRdb copy retains only in-frame clones and omits some. The sample contains some 70,000 clones, approximately 90% of which appear only once. Sequencing used blood. The receptors come from a male donor with vitiligo.

The chain carries TRBV5-1 and TRBJ2-3; TRBD1 might be the D (6 bases). Germline V gives CDR1 SGHRS, CDR2 YFSETQ. The length of the CDR3 is 14 residues. V lost 2 bases and J lost 2, with 9 bases in between. The CDR3 is CASSFGQYTDTQYF. The DNA for the CDR3 is TGCGCCAGCAGCTTCGGACAGTACACAGATACGCAGTATTTT.

The gene calls are TRBV28 and TRBJ1-2; D might be TRBD1 (5 bases). The CDR3 runs 11 residues. Trimming left V 4 bases short and J 8 bases short, with 8 bases between. Germline CDR1 reads MDHEN; CDR2 reads SYDVKM. The CDR3 spells CASSSSGGYTF. CDR3 DNA: TGTGCCAGCAGTTCATCAGGGGGCTACACCTTC.

The chain is built from TRBV15 and TRBJ1-2; no definite D call. The CDR3 contains 15 residues. Trimming took off 0 bases at V and 5 bases at J, with 13 bases between the two ends. Germline V gives CDR1 LNHNV, CDR2 YYDKDF (reference sequence). This CDR3 reads CATSREDGGFYGYTF. The CDR3 DNA reads as TGTGCCACCAGCAGAGAAGATGGCGGATTTTATGGCTACACCTTC.

This clone appeared a single time. The chain employs TRBV2 and TRBJ1-5, with 7 positions matching TRBD1. Germline-derived CDR1 and CDR2 are SNHLY and FYNNEI. This CDR3 spans 13 amino acids. The trim removed 4 bases at V and 8 bases at J, leaving 5 bases unmatched. The CDR3 DNA reads TGTGCCAGCAGTGCCGGGACAGTCAAGCCCCAGCATTTT. Its protein product is CASSAGTVKPQHF.

The CDR3 bases are TGCGCCAGCAGCCAAGAGGGGGACACTAGCTCCTACGAGCAGTACTTC. Translating gives CASSQEGDTSSYEQYF. V is TRBV4-1 and J is TRBJ2-7; TRBD1 might be the D (6 bases). Germline loops: CDR1 MGHRA, CDR2 YSYEKL. The CDR3 is made up of 16 amino acids. Trimming removed 0 bases from V and 0 bases from J, with 12 bases in between.

The chain joins TRBV28 to TRBJ2-7; maybe TRBD2 (5 bases). Trimming cost V 4 bases and J 4 bases, with 14 bases left between them. Per the germline V gene, CDR1 is MDHEN and CDR2 is SYDVKM. This CDR3 has 14 residues. The CDR3 protein is CASSSSPRGYEQYF. The CDR3, as DNA: TGTGCCAGCAGTTCCTCGCCCAGAGGGTACGAGCAGTACTTC.

The chain joins TRBV6-7 to TRBJ2-5, with 7 bases fitting TRBD1. TRBV6-7 is an open reading frame, and its role is uncertain. This CDR3 comprises 15 residues. Unmatched junction bases numbered 6, after V lost 2 bases and J lost 3 bases. The CDR3 reads CASSYPGTAKETQYF. The CDR3 DNA is TGTGCCAGCAGTTACCCCGGGACAGCCAAAGAGACCCAGTACTTC.

This clone occurred a few times. This sequence joins TRBV6-4 and TRBJ2-1; 14 positions match TRBD2. CDR3 size: 15 residues. J lost 4 bases, V lost 4 bases, and 0 bases had no gene match. CDR1 and CDR2 from the germline V gene are MRHNA and SNTAGT. The CDR3 region is CASSGTSGGYNEQFF. The CDR3 DNA sequence: TGTGCCAGCAGTGGGACTAGCGGGGGGTACAATGAGCAGTTCTTC.

The rearrangement links TRBV11-2 to TRBJ1-3, with a possible D match to TRBD1 (5 bases). Germline V lookup: CDR1 SGHAT, CDR2 FQNNGV. The CDR3 has 15 residues. The ends were cut back, 1 base at V and 1 base at J, with 8 bases in the middle. The CDR3 spells CASSLGGTSGNTIYF. The CDR3 DNA sequence: TGTGCCAGCAGCTTAGGTGGGACTTCTGGAAACACCATATATTTT. Looking up the rest from reference TRBV11-2 and TRBJ1-3 gives the full variable domain: EAGVAQSPRYKIIEKRQSVAFWCNPISGHATLYWYQQILGQGPKLLIQFQNNGVVDDSQLPKDRFSAERLKGVDSTLKIQPAKLEDSAVYLCASSLGGTSGNTIYFGEGSWLTVV.

The chain employs TRBV10-3 and TRBJ2-1, with 9 bases fitting TRBD2. CDR1 and CDR2 (germline): ENHRY, SYGVKD. V was pared by 4 bases and J by 8 bases, with 6 bases of the junction left unmatched. The CDR3 is made up of 14 amino acids. CDR3 in amino acids: CAISVIAGVDEQFF. The CDR3 region has the DNA TGTGCCATCAGTGTGATAGCGGGGGTAGATGAGCAGTTCTTC.

The chain combines TRBV2 with TRBJ2-7; D is uncertain. Per the germline V gene, CDR1 is SNHLY and CDR2 is FYNNEI. V shed 3 bases and J shed 4 bases, with 16 bases lying between them. CDR3 length: 15 residues. The CDR3 nucleotides are TGTGCCAGCAGTGATAGGTCCAGGTTTGAATACGAGCAGTACTTC. Protein product: CASSDRSRFEYEQYF.

This chain uses TRBV28 with TRBJ1-5; tentative D call: TRBD1 (6 bases). With 3 bases removed from V and 7 bases from J, the gap between germline ends came to 19 bases. Germline V CDR1 and CDR2: MDHEN, SYDVKM. The length of the CDR3 is 16 residues. The CDR3 sequence is CASSFKGGGARQPQHF. The DNA for the CDR3 is TGTGCCAGCAGTTTTAAGGGCGGGGGGGCGAGGCAGCCCCAGCATTTT.

The chain joins TRBV4-3 to TRBJ1-2, with 10 positions matching TRBD1. In germline, CDR1 is LGHNA, CDR2 YSLEER. V shed 0 bases, J shed 6 bases, and the junction held 10 bases outside the gene matches. The CDR3 contains 17 residues. The CDR3 coding sequence is TGCGCCAGCAGCCAAGATCCTTACCGGGACAGGGGTAATGGCTACACCTTC. Protein: CASSQDPYRDRGNGYTF.

The CDR3 sequence is CASSSTRDSYEQYF. As DNA, the CDR3 is TGCGCCAGCAGCTCGACCCGGGACAGTTACGAGCAGTACTTC. J is TRBJ2-7 and V is TRBV5-1; 7 bases align to TRBD1. Germline-derived CDR1 and CDR2 are SGHRS and YFSETQ. V dropped 3 bases and J dropped 4; count of bases not matched to a gene: 7. This CDR3 is 14 amino acids long.

The chain carries TRBV10-3 and TRBJ2-5, with 8 bases that match TRBD1. The CDR3 length is 15 residues. Per germline, CDR1 ENHRY and CDR2 SYGVKD. V lost 10 bases, J lost 2 bases, and 12 bases stayed unmatched. For the CDR3, the DNA is TGTGCCACCTTGACGACCAGGGGGCAACAAGAGACCCAGTACTTC. The encoded protein is CATLTTRGQQETQYF.

This clone has just a few counts. V usage is TRBV12-5 and J usage is TRBJ1-1; D may be TRBD1 (5 bases). In germline, CDR1 is LGHNT, CDR2 FRNRAP. Trimming removed 1 base from V and 0 bases from J, with 12 bases in between. This CDR3 comprises 16 residues. This CDR3 reads CASGLGQMSMNTEAFF. DNA of the CDR3: TGTGCTAGTGGTTTGGGACAGATGTCCATGAACACTGAAGCTTTCTTT.

V and J are TRBV7-3 and TRBJ1-6; D remains unclear. CDR1 and CDR2 from the germline V gene are SGHTA and FQGTGA. This CDR3 region has 14 residues. V was cut by 0 bases and J by 4 bases, with 4 bases left in between. The CDR3 DNA reads as TGTGCCAGCAGCTTAACGCGGTATAATTCACCCCTCCACTTT. Amino acids: CASSLTRYNSPLHF. Drawing the rest from reference TRBV7-3 and TRBJ1-6, the complete variable domain is GAGVSQTPSNKVTEKGKYVELRCDPISGHTALYWYRQSLGQGPEFLIYFQGTGAADDSGLPNDRFFAVRPEGSVSTLKIQRTERGDSAVYLCASSLTRYNSPLHFGNGTRLTVT.

Only one count was recorded for this clone. In the same sample, other DNA sequences code for this CDR3. The gene calls are TRBV18 and TRBJ2-3; D uncertain. This CDR3 spans 12 amino acids. V was cut by 3 bases and J by 2 bases, with 3 bases left in between. Germline CDR1 and CDR2: KGHSH and LQKENI. CDR3 region: CASSPSTDTQYF. In DNA form, the CDR3 reads TGTGCCAGCTCACCCTCCACAGATACGCAGTATTTT. The variable domain in full, completed from reference TRBV18 and TRBJ2-3, reads NAGVMQNPRHLVRRRGQEARLRCSPMKGHSHVYWYRQLPEEGLKFMVYLQKENIIDESGMPKERFSAEFPKEGPSILRIQQVVRGDSAAYFCASSPSTDTQYFGPGTRLTVL.